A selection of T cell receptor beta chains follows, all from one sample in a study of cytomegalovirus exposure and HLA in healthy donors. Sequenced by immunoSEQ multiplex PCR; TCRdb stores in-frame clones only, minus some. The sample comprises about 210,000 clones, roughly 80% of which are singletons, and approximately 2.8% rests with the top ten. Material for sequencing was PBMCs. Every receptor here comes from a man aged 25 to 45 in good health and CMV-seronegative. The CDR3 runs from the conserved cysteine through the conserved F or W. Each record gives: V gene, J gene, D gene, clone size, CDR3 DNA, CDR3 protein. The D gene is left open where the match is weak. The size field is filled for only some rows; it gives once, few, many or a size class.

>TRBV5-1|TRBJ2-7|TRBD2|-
TGCGCCAGCAGCCCAACTAGCGGGGCGATCTACGAGCAGTACTTC
CASSPTSGAIYEQYF
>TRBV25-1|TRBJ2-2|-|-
TGTGCCAGCAGTGAAGGAGGGGGCGCCGGGGAGCTGTTTTTT
CASSEGGGAGELFF
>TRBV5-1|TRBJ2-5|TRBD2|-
TGCGCCAGCAGCCAGGGAGGGTCCCAAGAGACCCAGTACTTC
CASSQGGSQETQYF
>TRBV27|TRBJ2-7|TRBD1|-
TGTGCCAGCAGTTCCAATGGACAGGGGGCTACCTACGAGCAGTACTTC
CASSSNGQGATYEQYF
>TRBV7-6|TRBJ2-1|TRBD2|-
TGTGCCAGCAGCTTACCGGGACTAACCCGTGAGCAGTTCTTC
CASSLPGLTREQFF
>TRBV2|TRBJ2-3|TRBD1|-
TGTGCCATCTTAACAGGGGATGATACGCAGTATTTT
CAILTGDDTQYF
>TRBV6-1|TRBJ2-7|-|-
TGTGCCAGCAGTGAACTTGGGCGGGGCAGGTACGAGCAGTACTTC
CASSELGRGRYEQYF
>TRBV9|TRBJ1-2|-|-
TGTGCCAGCAGCTCAGCGGGGGTTATGGATGGCTACACCTTC
CASSSAGVMDGYTF
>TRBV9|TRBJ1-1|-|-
TGTGCCAGCAGCGTAGTCGGGGGGGCTGAAGCTTTCTTT
CASSVVGGAEAFF
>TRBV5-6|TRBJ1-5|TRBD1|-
TGTGCCAGCAGCATAAGGACAGGGGGCGTGAGCAATCAGCCCCAGCATTTT
CASSIRTGGVSNQPQHF
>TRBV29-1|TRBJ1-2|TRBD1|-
TGCAGCGTCAAGGGACAGGGGGCTCCTGGCTACACCTTC
CSVKGQGAPGYTF
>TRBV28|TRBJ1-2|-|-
TGTGCCAGCAGTTTAATATTTGGCGGCTATGGCTACACCTTC
CASSLIFGGYGYTF
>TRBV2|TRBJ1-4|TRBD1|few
TGTGCCAGCAGATCGACAGGGATAAGGGAAAAACTGTTTTTT
CASRSTGIREKLFF
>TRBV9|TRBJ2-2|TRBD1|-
TGTGCCAGCAGCCAGACAGGGGGAAGGGACGGGGAGCTGTTTTTT
CASSQTGGRDGELFF